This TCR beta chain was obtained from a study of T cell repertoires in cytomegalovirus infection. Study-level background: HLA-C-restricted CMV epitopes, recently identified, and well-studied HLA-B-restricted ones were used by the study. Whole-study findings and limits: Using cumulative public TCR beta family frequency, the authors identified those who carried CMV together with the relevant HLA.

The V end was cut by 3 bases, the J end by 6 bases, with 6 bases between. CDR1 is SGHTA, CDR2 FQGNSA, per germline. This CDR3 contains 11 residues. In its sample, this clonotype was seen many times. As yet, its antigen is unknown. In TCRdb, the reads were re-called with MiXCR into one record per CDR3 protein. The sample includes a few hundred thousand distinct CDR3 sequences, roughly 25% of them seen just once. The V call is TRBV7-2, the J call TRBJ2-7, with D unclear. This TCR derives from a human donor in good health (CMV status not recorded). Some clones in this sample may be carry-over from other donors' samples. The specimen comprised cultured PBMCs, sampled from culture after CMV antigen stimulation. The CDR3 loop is CASSFDREQYF. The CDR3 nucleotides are TGTGCCAGCAGCTTTGACCGCGAGCAGTACTTC.